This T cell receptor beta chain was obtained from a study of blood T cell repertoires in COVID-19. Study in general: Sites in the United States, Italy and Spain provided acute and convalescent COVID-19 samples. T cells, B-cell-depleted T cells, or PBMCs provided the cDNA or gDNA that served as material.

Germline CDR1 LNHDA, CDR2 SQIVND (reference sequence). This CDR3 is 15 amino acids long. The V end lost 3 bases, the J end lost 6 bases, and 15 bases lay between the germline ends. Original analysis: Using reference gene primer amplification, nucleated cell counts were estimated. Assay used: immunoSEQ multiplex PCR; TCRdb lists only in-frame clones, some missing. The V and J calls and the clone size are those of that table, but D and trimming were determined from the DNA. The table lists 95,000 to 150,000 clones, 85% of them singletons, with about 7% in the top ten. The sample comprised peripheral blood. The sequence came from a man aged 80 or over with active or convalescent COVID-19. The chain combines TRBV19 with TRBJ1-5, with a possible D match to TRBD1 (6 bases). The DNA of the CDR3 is TGTGCCAGTAGTATCGGGGGGGCTTGGGGTCAGCCCCAGCATTTT. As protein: CASSIGGAWGQPQHF.